These 8 T cell receptor beta chains originate from one sample sequenced in a study of regulatory T cells. General study findings and limits: In CD3G-deficient patients, conventional CD4+ T cells were enriched for hydrophobic CDR3 residues at positions 6 and 7.

The PCR used 52 TRBV and 13 TRBJ primers. This table comes from immunoSEQ multiplex PCR, and its TCRdb copy is limited to in-frame clones, with some not included. The table shows about 17,000 clones, with 70% to 85% occurring only once. Their recognized antigens are unknown. The sequenced material came from conventional CD4+ T cells sorted from blood. The receptors originated from a person aged 30-39 years with CD3G deficiency.

The chain uses TRBV27 and TRBJ2-6; the match to TRBD1 covers 12 bases. V trimming: 5 bases; J trimming: 2 bases; junction bases outside the gene matches: 4. Germline V gene lookup returns CDR1 MNHEY and CDR2 SMNVEV (reference sequence). CDR3 size: 17 residues. CDR3 in amino acids: CASSGGTGGAGANVLTF. CDR3 nucleotides: TGTGCCAGCAGTGGGGGGACAGGGGGCGCTGGGGCCAACGTCCTGACTTTC.

The chain combines TRBV10-2 with TRBJ2-7; 12 bases agree with TRBD2. CDR1 is WSHSY, CDR2 SAAADI, per germline. V was pared by 5 bases and J by 6 bases, with 8 bases of the junction left unmatched. This CDR3 is built from 15 residues. CDR3 loop: CASSSRTSGRLEQYF. CDR3 DNA sequence: TGCGCCAGCAGTAGCAGAACTAGCGGGAGGCTCGAGCAGTACTTC.

The chain recombines TRBV7-9 with TRBJ2-3; D not resolved. Deletions cut 5 bases from V and 0 bases from J, with 3 bases between. Germline CDR1 is SEHNR and CDR2 is FQNEAQ (reference sequence). The CDR3 sequence is 12 residues long. CDR3 sequence reads: CASSPSTDTQYF. The DNA of the CDR3 is TGTGCCAGCAGCCCGAGCACAGATACGCAGTATTTT.

The chain combines TRBV7-8 with TRBJ2-2; TRBD1 or TRBD2 may be the D gene (6 bases each). In germline, CDR1 is SGHVS, CDR2 FQNEAQ. V shed 3 bases and J shed 6 bases, with 14 bases lying between them. This CDR3 is 15 amino acids long. The CDR3 region has the DNA TGTGCCAGCAGCTTCGGGTGGGGGGCTTCCGGGGAGCTGTTTTTT. Amino acids: CASSFGWGASGELFF. The full variable domain, with the rest looked up from reference TRBV7-8 and TRBJ2-2, is GAGVSQSPRYKVAKRGQDVALRCDPISGHVSLFWYQQALGQGPEFLTYFQNEAQLDKSGLPSDRFFAERPEGSVSTLKIQRTQQEDSAVYLCASSFGWGASGELFFGEGSRLTVL.

This chain uses TRBV28 with TRBJ1-5; possible D gene TRBD1, 5 bases. Germline V lookup: CDR1 MDHEN, CDR2 SYDVKM. The CDR3 totals 16 residues. V dropped 5 bases and J dropped 7 bases, with 21 bases sitting between them. Written as DNA, the CDR3 is TGTGCCAGCAGTCCTTCCGGGACCAGGTTCGGCCAGCCCCAGCATTTT. Its translation is CASSPSGTRFGQPQHF. The full variable domain, rest sourced from reference TRBV28 and TRBJ1-5, is DVKVTQSSRYLVKRTGEKVFLECVQDMDHENMFWYRQDPGLGLRLIYFSYDVKMKEKGDIPEGYSVSREKKERFSLILESASTNQTSMYLCASSPSGTRFGQPQHFGDGTRLSIL.

The chain links TRBV19 to TRBJ2-2; D unresolved. The V end was cut by 2 bases, the J end by 0 bases, with 13 bases between. The CDR3 has 17 amino acids. Germline CDR1 and CDR2: LNHDA and SQIVND (reference sequence). The CDR3 region has the DNA TGTGCCAGTAGTATACGGCGACTCAACCCGAACACCGGGGAGCTGTTTTTT. Protein product: CASSIRRLNPNTGELFF.

The CDR3 DNA reads TGTGCCAGCAGTTACAGACAGAGCACAGATACGCAGTATTTT. Residues: CASSYRQSTDTQYF. The chain has TRBV6-5 and TRBJ2-3, with D tentatively TRBD1 (5 bases). Looked up from germline, CDR1 is MNHEY and CDR2 is SVGAGI. This CDR3 region has 14 residues. Trimming removed 2 bases from V and 0 bases from J, with 6 bases in between.

The chain carries TRBV28 and TRBJ1-2, with a weak D call TRBD1 (5 bases). V was cut by 8 bases and J by 3 bases, with 13 bases left in between. CDR1 is MDHEN and CDR2 is SYDVKM in the germline V gene. The CDR3 contains 13 residues. The CDR3 nucleotides are TGTGCCAGCGGCAGGGTCTGGGACTATGGCTACACCTTC. Residues: CASGRVWDYGYTF.